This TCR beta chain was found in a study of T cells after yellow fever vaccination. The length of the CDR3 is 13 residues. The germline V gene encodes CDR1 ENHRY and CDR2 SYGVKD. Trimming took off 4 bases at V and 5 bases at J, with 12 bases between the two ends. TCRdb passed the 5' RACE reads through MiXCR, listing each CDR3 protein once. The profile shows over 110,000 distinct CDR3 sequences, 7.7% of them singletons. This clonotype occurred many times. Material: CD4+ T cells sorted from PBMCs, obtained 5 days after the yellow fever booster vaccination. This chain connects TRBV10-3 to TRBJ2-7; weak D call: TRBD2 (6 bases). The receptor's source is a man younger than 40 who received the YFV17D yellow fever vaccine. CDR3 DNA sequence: TGTGCCATCAGTGGAGATGGAGGGGACGAGCAGTACTTC. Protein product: CAISGDGGDEQYF.